The rows below give T cell receptor beta chains drawn from one sample of a study of CD8+ T cells in alopecia areata. The assay was immunoSEQ multiplex PCR, and TCRdb's table has in-frame clones only and misses some. The sample has around 300,000 clones; around three fifths are singletons. The sample consisted of CD4+ T cells sorted from blood, taken at week 52, from a patient treated with tofacitinib. All receptors come from a human donor with alopecia areata. The CDR3 runs from the conserved cysteine through the conserved F or W. D genes are given only for firm matches. Size tells how often a clone was seen (once, few, many) or the class of an expanded clone, and some rows leave it out.

j_call clone_size v_call d_call cdr3_nt cdr3_aa
TRBJ2-2 . TRBV4-2 TRBD2 TGTGCCAGCAGCCAAGTGAAGGGGCTAGCGGGGGGTAACACCGGGGAGCTGTTTTTT CASSQVKGLAGGNTGELFF
TRBJ2-6 . TRBV2 . TGTGCCAGCAGTGAAAGGGGTTCTGGGGCCAACGTCCTGACTTTC CASSERGSGANVLTF
TRBJ1-4 . TRBV5-6 . TGTGCCAGCAGACAAGGGACACGGGGGATGGGCGAAAAACTGTTTTTT CASRQGTRGMGEKLFF
TRBJ2-5 . TRBV7-3 . TGTGCCAGCAGCCCCACGGGGCTCTTGGAGACCCAGTACTTC CASSPTGLLETQYF
TRBJ2-7 . TRBV29-1 . TGCAGCGTTGCCGGGAACTCCTACGAGCAGTACTTC CSVAGNSYEQYF
TRBJ2-5 few TRBV29-1 . TGCAGCGGGGCCCAGGGAGTGATAGAGACCCAGTACTTC CSGAQGVIETQYF
TRBJ2-1 few TRBV7-9 . TGTGCCAGCAGCCTTAGACAGGGAGGGTCCTACAATGAGCAGTTCTTC CASSLRQGGSYNEQFF
TRBJ1-2 . TRBV10-2 . TGCGCCAGCAGCGGGCTTGTCTATGGCTACACCTTC CASSGLVYGYTF
TRBJ1-2 . TRBV9 . TGTGCCAGCAGCGTAGACGGGCGGTTATTGAAGGGCTACACCTTC CASSVDGRLLKGYTF
TRBJ1-6 once TRBV11-2 . TGTGCCAGCAGCTCCAGACTAATACAGAGCTCCTATAATTCACCCCTCCACTTT CASSSRLIQSSYNSPLHF
TRBJ2-7 . TRBV30 . TGTGCCTGGAGCGCGTCCTACGAGCAGTACTTC CAWSASYEQYF
TRBJ1-1 . TRBV20-1 . TGCAGTGCGAAGCTGAACACTGAAGCTTTCTTT CSAKLNTEAFF
TRBJ2-1 . TRBV29-1 . TGCAGCGTTGAACCGGGGAATGAGCAGTTCTTC CSVEPGNEQFF
TRBJ2-7 . TRBV29-1 . TGCAGCGCCAACGGGGCTTCCTACGAGCAGTACTTC CSANGASYEQYF
TRBJ2-7 . TRBV30 TRBD2 TGTGCCTGTACGCCGGGACTAGCGGGGGGCTACGAGCAGTACTTC CACTPGLAGGYEQYF
TRBJ2-5 . TRBV2 . TGTGCCAGCGGGGGGCAGGAACAAGAGACCCAGTACTTC CASGGQEQETQYF
TRBJ1-2 few TRBV7-9 . TGTGCCAGCAGCCCGGCGATCGATAGCTATGGCTACACCTTC CASSPAIDSYGYTF
TRBJ1-3 . TRBV30 . TGTGCCTGGGCGTTCGGTAGTAACTCTGGAAACACCATATATTTT CAWAFGSNSGNTIYF
TRBJ2-6 . TRBV11-2 . TGTGCCAGCAGCTCGCGGACCGCGAGCTCTGGGGCCAACGTCCTGACTTTC CASSSRTASSGANVLTF
TRBJ1-2 . TRBV9 . TGTGCCAGCAGCGTAGGGGACGGCTATGGCTACACCTTC CASSVGDGYGYTF
TRBJ2-7 . TRBV30 . TGTGCCTGGAGTTTCACCCGGAACGAGCAGTACTTC CAWSFTRNEQYF
TRBJ1-2 . TRBV27 . TGTGCCAGCAGTCTCAAAGGAGGCAACTATGGCTACACCTTC CASSLKGGNYGYTF
TRBJ2-7 . TRBV5-1 . TGCGCCAGCAGCCCACAGACCTACGAGCAGTACTTC CASSPQTYEQYF
TRBJ2-7 . TRBV6-5 . TGTGCCAGCAGCCCGACGGGGTTCGAGCAGTACTTC CASSPTGFEQYF
TRBJ1-1 . TRBV7-2 . TGTGCCAGCAGCTTATCAGGTTTGGGGGGATACACTGAAGCTTTCTTT CASSLSGLGGYTEAFF
TRBJ2-4 few TRBV29-1 . TGCAGCGTAACTCGGGACGCCGGGACCAAAAACATTCAGTACTTC CSVTRDAGTKNIQYF
TRBJ2-7 . TRBV29-1 TRBD1 TGCAGCGCCACATACTCAAAACCGGGACAGGGATTCTACGAGCAGTACTTC CSATYSKPGQGFYEQYF
TRBJ2-7 . TRBV7-3 . TGTGCCAGCAGCCCTGACATACACAACGAGCAGTACTTC CASSPDIHNEQYF
TRBJ1-6 . TRBV5-1 TRBD1 TGCGCCAGCAGCAAGGGACAGGCGGCCTATAATTCACCCCTCCACTTT CASSKGQAAYNSPLHF
TRBJ1-2 . TRBV11-2 TRBD1 TGTGCCAGCAGCAAAGACAGGGGTGGCTACACCTTC CASSKDRGGYTF
TRBJ1-2 . TRBV30 TRBD1 TGTGCCTTGTTCCCGGGACAGACATTCTATGGCTACACCTTC CALFPGQTFYGYTF
TRBJ1-2 few TRBV30 . TGTGCCTTTGGACCCTTCTATGGCTACACCTTC CAFGPFYGYTF
TRBJ1-2 . TRBV6-1 . TGTGCCAGCAGTGGAGGTAGTTACTATGGCTACACCTTC CASSGGSYYGYTF
TRBJ1-1 . TRBV25-1 . TGTGCCAGCAGTGGCGGGGGCAACACTGAAGCTTTCTTT CASSGGGNTEAFF
TRBJ1-5 few TRBV5-1 . TGCGCCAGCAGCTTGGAAGGGGGCAATCAGCCCCAGCATTTT CASSLEGGNQPQHF
TRBJ2-5 . TRBV11-2 TRBD1 TGTGCCAGTCAAGGACAGGGAAAAGAGACCCAGTACTTC CASQGQGKETQYF
TRBJ2-7 . TRBV19 TRBD1 TGTGCCAGTAGTACAAAGACAGGGGTCGAGCAGTACTTC CASSTKTGVEQYF
TRBJ1-1 few TRBV29-1 . TGCAGCGTTGCTTTTGAGAACACTGAAGCTTTCTTT CSVAFENTEAFF
TRBJ2-5 . TRBV11-2 . TGTGCCAGCAGCCCCCTACGACGCTTACAAGAGACCCAGTACTTC CASSPLRRLQETQYF
TRBJ2-5 . TRBV5-4 . TGTGCCAGCAGCTTCGAGCGGATCCAAGAGACCCAGTACTTC CASSFERIQETQYF
TRBJ1-1 . TRBV9 TRBD1 TGTGCCAGCAGCACAGGACAGGACACTGAAGCTTTCTTT CASSTGQDTEAFF
TRBJ1-2 few TRBV30 . TGTGCCTGGAGTGTACGTGCAGATGGTGGCTACACCTTC CAWSVRADGGYTF
TRBJ2-3 . TRBV7-2 TRBD2 TGTGCCAGCAGCTTAGGCCTTTATAGCGGGGACCCAGATACGCAGTATTTT CASSLGLYSGDPDTQYF
TRBJ1-6 . TRBV7-8 . TGTGCCAGCAGCGCCCCACAGGCCGATGGCTCACCCCTCCACTTT CASSAPQADGSPLHF
TRBJ2-5 . TRBV25-1 TRBD1 TGTGCCAGCAGTGCAGACAGGGGGACGTTGTACTTC CASSADRGTLYF
TRBJ2-1 few TRBV30 TRBD2 TGTGCCTGGAGTCCACAGGGACTAGCGGGGTACAATGAGCAGTTCTTC CAWSPQGLAGYNEQFF
TRBJ1-2 . TRBV30 . TGTGCCTGGAGTAGAGACAGGCCCTATGGCTACACCTTC CAWSRDRPYGYTF
TRBJ1-6 . TRBV27 . TGTGCCAGCAGCTCTTTAATTTCACCCCTCCACTTT CASSSLISPLHF
TRBJ2-3 . TRBV11-2 . TGTGCCAGCAGCTTAGTTGGGGGGGACACCCTTTCAGATACGCAGTATTTT CASSLVGGDTLSDTQYF
TRBJ1-5 once TRBV19 . TGTGCCAGTAGTATAGTTCGAGTGCTGGGCAATCAGCCCCAGCATTTT CASSIVRVLGNQPQHF
TRBJ1-6 . TRBV7-9 . TGTGCCAGCAGCTCTAGGAGCTCCTATAATTCACCCCTCCACTTT CASSSRSSYNSPLHF
TRBJ2-2 . TRBV29-1 TRBD1 TGCAGCGTTGGGGACAGGGACACCGGGGAGCTGTTTTTT CSVGDRDTGELFF
TRBJ2-1 few TRBV5-4 . TGTGCCAGCAGCTTAAGGGCTCCGGCCTACAATGAGCAGTTCTTC CASSLRAPAYNEQFF